Listed below are T cell receptor beta chains from one sample, sequenced in a study of regulatory T cells in long-lasting Graves disease. TCRdb re-called the multiplex PCR reads with MiXCR, one entry per CDR3 protein. The sample includes around 450,000 distinct CDR3 sequences, about 22% of them seen just once. The sample here was peripheral blood mononuclear cells (PBMCs), taken when the disease was refractory, from a patient treated with antithyroid drugs. Source of these receptors: a female donor with Graves disease. Each CDR3 is given with its conserved first and last residue.

j_call v_call cdr3_aa
TRBJ1-1 TRBV7-9 CASSLEDRNTEAFF
TRBJ2-7 TRBV11-2 CASSLVSGQGSEQYF
TRBJ1-6 TRBV6-2/TRBV6-3 CASSYSQGGSPLHF
TRBJ2-2 TRBV12-3/TRBV12-4 CASSLEGPGELFF
TRBJ2-5 TRBV6-2/TRBV6-3 CASSLVGKEETQYF
TRBJ1-1 TRBV7-9 CASSPSGGREFTEAFF
TRBJ2-1 TRBV5-4 CASSLLGPYDEQFF
TRBJ1-1 TRBV20-1 CSARAPLINRDRGVGAFF
TRBJ1-4 TRBV28 CASSPRGTAANEKLFF
TRBJ2-3 TRBV7-2 CASSLTASGRAVTDTQYF
TRBJ2-7 TRBV28 CASSSPGVPYEQYF
TRBJ2-1 TRBV27 CASSLSWDRVSDEQFF
TRBJ1-5 TRBV30 CAWSHLGGYQPQHF
TRBJ1-6 TRBV7-9 CASSLQGFDNSPLHF
TRBJ1-2 TRBV19 CASSRDRDNYGYTF
TRBJ2-2 TRBV19 CASSIKFWQLMNTGELFF
TRBJ2-7 TRBV9 CASSVQLAATYEQYF
TRBJ2-5 TRBV11-1 CASSLSLRVGETQYF
TRBJ2-7 TRBV29-1 CSVVGWTVSSYEQYF
TRBJ2-7 TRBV28 CASSRQGTNEQYF
TRBJ1-3 TRBV7-7 CASSFSAGAGNTIYF
TRBJ1-1 TRBV3-1 CASGFAGRHTEAFF
TRBJ1-6 TRBV27 CASSLYLVPGGSYNSPLHF
TRBJ2-2 TRBV5-6 CASSLGAGTTIGELFF
TRBJ2-5 TRBV2 CASSRTSGGLIGETQYF
TRBJ1-3 TRBV2 CASSVGTEPGNTIYF
TRBJ1-4 TRBV27 CASRPGLRDEKLFF
TRBJ2-2 TRBV9 CASSVDRAGRELFF
TRBJ1-6 TRBV30 CAWNPGTGDSPLHF
TRBJ1-1 TRBV10-3 CAIRQVGAEAFF
TRBJ2-3 TRBV20-1 CSASGPGTSKAVTDTQYF
TRBJ1-1 TRBV19 CASSTQGGRYTEAFF
TRBJ2-2 TRBV2 CASSERTGENTGELFF
TRBJ1-4 TRBV12-3/TRBV12-4 CASSDLFSTNEKLFF
TRBJ2-1 TRBV12-3/TRBV12-4 CASSSGTWRGDNEQFF
TRBJ1-1 TRBV24-1 CATSDYGENTEAFF
TRBJ1-1 TRBV7-2 CASSLDFLPTTEAFF
TRBJ2-7 TRBV20-1 CSAATGGEQYF
TRBJ1-1 TRBV6-1 CASSISPWVNTEAFF
TRBJ2-7 TRBV29-1 CSVKPGQAPYEQYF
TRBJ2-4 TRBV13 CASSFPGTGMYF
TRBJ2-1 TRBV12-3/TRBV12-4 CASTLGGPTRNEQFF
TRBJ1-6 TRBV12-3/TRBV12-4 CASRATGYNSPLHF
TRBJ1-2 TRBV27 CASSLSQEAGFYGYTF
TRBJ2-3 TRBV28 CASSSMRSGVTDTQYF
TRBJ2-7 TRBV3-1 CASSQYATYEQYF